This T cell receptor (beta chain) stems from a study of OX40 agonist ivuxolimab in advanced cancers. Study-wide results and limits: Doses of 0.1 to 3.0 mg/kg were accompanied by clonal expansion of CD4+ and CD8+ blood T cells by week 6.

CDR1 and CDR2 (germline): MGHRA, YSYEKL. Trimming stripped 0 bases from V and 7 bases from J, with 10 bases between. This CDR3 region has 15 residues. The assay was immunoSEQ multiplex PCR, and TCRdb's table has in-frame clones only and misses some. The repertoire has 45,000 to 70,000 clones, nearly 85% of them found once; the top ten carry approximately 2.8%. As regards this clone: Its specificity is unknown.

The source was CD4+ or CD8+ T cells sorted from blood, collected in a trial of the OX40 agonist ivuxolimab. The TCR originated in an adult with an advanced solid tumor such as melanoma, head and neck, liver or kidney cancer. V and J are TRBV4-1 and TRBJ1-6; weak D call: TRBD1 (6 bases). CDR3 sequence: CASSQDGTLNSPLHF. DNA for the CDR3: TGCGCCAGCAGCCAAGACGGGACACTAAATTCACCCCTCCACTTT.